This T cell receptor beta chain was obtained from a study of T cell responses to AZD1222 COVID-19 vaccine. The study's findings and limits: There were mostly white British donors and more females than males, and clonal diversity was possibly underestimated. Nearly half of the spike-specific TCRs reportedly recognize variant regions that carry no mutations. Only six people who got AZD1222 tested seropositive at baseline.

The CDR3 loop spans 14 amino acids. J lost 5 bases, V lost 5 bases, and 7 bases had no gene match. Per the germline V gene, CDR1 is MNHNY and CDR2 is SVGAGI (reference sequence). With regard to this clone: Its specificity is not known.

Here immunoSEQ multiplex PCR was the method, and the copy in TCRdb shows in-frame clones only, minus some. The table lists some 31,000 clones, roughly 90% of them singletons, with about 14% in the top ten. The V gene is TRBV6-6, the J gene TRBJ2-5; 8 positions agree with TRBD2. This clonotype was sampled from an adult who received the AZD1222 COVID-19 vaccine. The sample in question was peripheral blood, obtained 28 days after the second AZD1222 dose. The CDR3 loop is CASSPAGGRETQYF. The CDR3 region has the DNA TGTGCCAGCAGTCCCGCGGGGGGACGGGAGACCCAGTACTTC.